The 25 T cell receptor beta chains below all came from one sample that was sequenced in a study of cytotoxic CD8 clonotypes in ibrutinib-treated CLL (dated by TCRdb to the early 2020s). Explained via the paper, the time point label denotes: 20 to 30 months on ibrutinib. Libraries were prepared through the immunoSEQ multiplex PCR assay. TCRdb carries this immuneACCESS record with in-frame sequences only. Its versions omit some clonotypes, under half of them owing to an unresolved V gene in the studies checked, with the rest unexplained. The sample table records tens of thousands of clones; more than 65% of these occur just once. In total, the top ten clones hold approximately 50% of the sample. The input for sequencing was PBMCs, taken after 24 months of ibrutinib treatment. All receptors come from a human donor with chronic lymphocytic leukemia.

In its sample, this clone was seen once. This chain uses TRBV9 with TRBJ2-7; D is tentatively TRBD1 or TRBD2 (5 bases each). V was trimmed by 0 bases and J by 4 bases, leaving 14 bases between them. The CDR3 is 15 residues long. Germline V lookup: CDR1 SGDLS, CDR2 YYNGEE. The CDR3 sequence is CASSVATGSGYEQYF. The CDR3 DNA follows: TGTGCCAGCAGCGTAGCTACGGGGTCAGGGTACGAGCAGTACTTC.

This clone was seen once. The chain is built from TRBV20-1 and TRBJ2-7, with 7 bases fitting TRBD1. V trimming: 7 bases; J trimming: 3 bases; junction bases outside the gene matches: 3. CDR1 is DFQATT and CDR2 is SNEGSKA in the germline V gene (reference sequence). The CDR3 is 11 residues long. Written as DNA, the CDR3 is TGCAGTGTCAGGGGGATCTACGAGCAGTACTTC. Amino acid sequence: CSVRGIYEQYF.

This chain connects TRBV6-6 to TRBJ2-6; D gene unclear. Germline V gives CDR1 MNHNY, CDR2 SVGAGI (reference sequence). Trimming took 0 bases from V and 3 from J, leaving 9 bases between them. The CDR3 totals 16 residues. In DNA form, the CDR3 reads TGTGCCAGCAGTTACTCGATTGGGGTTGGGGCCAACGTCCTGACTTTC. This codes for CASSYSIGVGANVLTF.

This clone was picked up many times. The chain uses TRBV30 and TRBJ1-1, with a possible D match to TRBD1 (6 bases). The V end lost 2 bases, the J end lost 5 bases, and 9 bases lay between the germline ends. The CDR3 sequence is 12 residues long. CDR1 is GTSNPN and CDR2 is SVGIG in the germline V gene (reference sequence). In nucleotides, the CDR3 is TGTGCCTGGAGTCGAGGGGGAACTGAAGCTTTCTTT. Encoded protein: CAWSRGGTEAFF.

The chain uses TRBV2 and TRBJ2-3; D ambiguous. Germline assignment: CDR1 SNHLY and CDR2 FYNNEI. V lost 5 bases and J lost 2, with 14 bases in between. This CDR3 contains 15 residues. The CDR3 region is CASSPGSYTTDTQYF. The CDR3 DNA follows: TGTGCCAGCAGTCCCGGGTCATACACCACAGATACGCAGTATTTT.

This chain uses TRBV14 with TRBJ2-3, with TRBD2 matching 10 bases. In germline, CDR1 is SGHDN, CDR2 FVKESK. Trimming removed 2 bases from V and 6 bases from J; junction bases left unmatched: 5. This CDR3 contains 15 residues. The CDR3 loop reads CASSQSGGALDTQYF. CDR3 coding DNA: TGTGCCAGCAGCCAAAGCGGGGGGGCGTTGGATACGCAGTATTTT. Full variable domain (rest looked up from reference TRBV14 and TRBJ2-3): EAGVTQFPSHSVIEKGQTVTLRCDPISGHDNLYWYRRVMGKEIKFLLHFVKESKQDESGMPNNRFLAERTGGTYSTLKVQPAELEDSGVYFCASSQSGGALDTQYFGPGTRLTVL.

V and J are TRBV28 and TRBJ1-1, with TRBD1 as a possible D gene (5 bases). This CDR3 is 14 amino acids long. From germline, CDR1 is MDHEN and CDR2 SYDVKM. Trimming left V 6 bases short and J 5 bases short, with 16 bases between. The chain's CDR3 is CASRLAGSPTEAFF. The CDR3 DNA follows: TGTGCCAGCAGGCTGGCAGGGAGCCCTACTGAAGCTTTCTTT.

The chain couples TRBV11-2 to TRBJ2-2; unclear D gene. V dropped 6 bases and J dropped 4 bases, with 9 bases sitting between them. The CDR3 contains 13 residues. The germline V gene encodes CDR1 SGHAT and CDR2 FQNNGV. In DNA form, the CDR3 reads TGTGCCAGCAGAACGGCCGGCACCGGGGAGCTGTTTTTT. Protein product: CASRTAGTGELFF.

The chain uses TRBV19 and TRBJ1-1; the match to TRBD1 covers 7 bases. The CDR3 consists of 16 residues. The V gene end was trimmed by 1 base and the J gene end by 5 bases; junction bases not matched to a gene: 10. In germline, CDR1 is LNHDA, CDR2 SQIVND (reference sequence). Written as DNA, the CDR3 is TGTGCCAGTAGTATAGCACAGGGGTCGGCGCGGACTGAAGCTTTCTTT. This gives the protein CASSIAQGSARTEAFF. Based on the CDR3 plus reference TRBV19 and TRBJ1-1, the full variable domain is DGGITQSPKYLFRKEGQNVTLSCEQNLNHDAMYWYRQDPGQGLRLIYYSQIVNDFQKGDIAEGYSVSREKKESFPLTVTSAQKNPTAFYLCASSIAQGSARTEAFFGQGTRLTVV.

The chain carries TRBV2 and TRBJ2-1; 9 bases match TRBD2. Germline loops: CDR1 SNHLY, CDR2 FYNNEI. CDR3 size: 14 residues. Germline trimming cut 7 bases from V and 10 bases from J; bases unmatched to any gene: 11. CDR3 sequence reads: CASTGGGGSGEQFF. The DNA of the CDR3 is TGTGCCAGCACTGGCGGGGGGGGCTCTGGCGAGCAGTTCTTC.

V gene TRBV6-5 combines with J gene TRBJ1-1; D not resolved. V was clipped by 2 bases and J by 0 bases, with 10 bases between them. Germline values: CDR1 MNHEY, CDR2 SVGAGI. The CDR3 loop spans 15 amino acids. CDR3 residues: CASSYRGRLNTEAFF. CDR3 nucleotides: TGTGCCAGCAGTTACCGGGGAAGGCTGAACACTGAAGCTTTCTTT.

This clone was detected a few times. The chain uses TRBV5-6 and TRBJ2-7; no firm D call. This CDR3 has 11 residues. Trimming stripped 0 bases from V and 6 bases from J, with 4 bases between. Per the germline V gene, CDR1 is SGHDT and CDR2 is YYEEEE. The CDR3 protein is CASSLEGEQYF. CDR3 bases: TGTGCCAGCAGCTTGGAAGGCGAGCAGTACTTC.

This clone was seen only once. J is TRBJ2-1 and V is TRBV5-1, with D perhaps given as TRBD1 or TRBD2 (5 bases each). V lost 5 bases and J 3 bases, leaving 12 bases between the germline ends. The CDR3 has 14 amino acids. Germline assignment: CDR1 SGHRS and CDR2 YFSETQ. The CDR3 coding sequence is TGCGCCAGCAGTGGGGACGGCTACTACAATGAGCAGTTCTTC. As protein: CASSGDGYYNEQFF.

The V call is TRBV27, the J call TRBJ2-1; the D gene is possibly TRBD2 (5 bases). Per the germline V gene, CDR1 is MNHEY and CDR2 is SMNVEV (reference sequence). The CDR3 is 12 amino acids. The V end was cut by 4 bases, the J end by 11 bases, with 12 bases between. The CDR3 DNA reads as TGTGCCAGCAGTTCCCTTACGGGGAAGCAGTTCTTC. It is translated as CASSSLTGKQFF.

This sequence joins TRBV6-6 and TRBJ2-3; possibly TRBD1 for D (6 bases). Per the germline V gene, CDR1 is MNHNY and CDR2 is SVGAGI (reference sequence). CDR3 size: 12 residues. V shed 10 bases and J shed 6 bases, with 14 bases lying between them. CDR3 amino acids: CATGLQGDTQYF. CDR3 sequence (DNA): TGTGCCACTGGACTCCAGGGGGATACGCAGTATTTT.

The CDR3 here is CASSRTGGQETQYF. The CDR3 region has the DNA TGTGCCAGTAGCCGGACAGGGGGCCAAGAGACCCAGTACTTC. The chain employs TRBV19 and TRBJ2-5, with 10 positions matching TRBD1. The CDR3 consists of 14 residues. Germline V CDR1 and CDR2: LNHDA, SQIVND (reference sequence). V shed 6 bases, J shed 1 base, and the junction held 2 bases outside the gene matches.

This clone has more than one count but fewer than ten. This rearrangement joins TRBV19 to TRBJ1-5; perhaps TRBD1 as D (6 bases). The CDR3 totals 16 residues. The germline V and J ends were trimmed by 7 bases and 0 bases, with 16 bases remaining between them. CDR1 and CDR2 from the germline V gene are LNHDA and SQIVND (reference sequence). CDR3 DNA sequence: TGTGCCAGTATCAGCCGGGGGCTTAATAGCAATCAGCCCCAGCATTTT. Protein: CASISRGLNSNQPQHF. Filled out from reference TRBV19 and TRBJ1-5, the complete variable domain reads DGGITQSPKYLFRKEGQNVTLSCEQNLNHDAMYWYRQDPGQGLRLIYYSQIVNDFQKGDIAEGYSVSREKKESFPLTVTSAQKNPTAFYLCASISRGLNSNQPQHFGDGTRLSIL.

The CDR3 DNA sequence: TGCGCCAGCAGCCAAATCGGGGGGGGACGGGCCGAGCAGTACTTC. The encoded protein is CASSQIGGGRAEQYF. The genes are TRBV4-1 and TRBJ2-7, with TRBD2 matching over 8 bases. The germline CDR1 and CDR2 sequences are MGHRA and YSYEKL. This CDR3 spans 15 amino acids. Unmatched junction bases numbered 9, after V lost 2 bases and J lost 6 bases.

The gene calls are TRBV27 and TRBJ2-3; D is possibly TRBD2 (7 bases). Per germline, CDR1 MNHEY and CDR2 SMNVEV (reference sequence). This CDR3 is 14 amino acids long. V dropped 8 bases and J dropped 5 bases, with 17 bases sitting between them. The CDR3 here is CASDGGGAGDTQYF. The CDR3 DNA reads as TGTGCCAGCGACGGTGGGGGGGCCGGAGATACGCAGTATTTT.

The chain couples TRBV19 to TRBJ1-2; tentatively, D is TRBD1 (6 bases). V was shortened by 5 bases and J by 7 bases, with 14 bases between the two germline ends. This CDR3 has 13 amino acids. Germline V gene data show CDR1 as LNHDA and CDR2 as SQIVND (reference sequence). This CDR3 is CASSFGGAGGYTF. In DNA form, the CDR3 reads TGTGCCAGTAGTTTCGGGGGCGCGGGTGGCTACACCTTC. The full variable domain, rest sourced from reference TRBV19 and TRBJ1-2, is DGGITQSPKYLFRKEGQNVTLSCEQNLNHDAMYWYRQDPGQGLRLIYYSQIVNDFQKGDIAEGYSVSREKKESFPLTVTSAQKNPTAFYLCASSFGGAGGYTFGSGTRLTVV.

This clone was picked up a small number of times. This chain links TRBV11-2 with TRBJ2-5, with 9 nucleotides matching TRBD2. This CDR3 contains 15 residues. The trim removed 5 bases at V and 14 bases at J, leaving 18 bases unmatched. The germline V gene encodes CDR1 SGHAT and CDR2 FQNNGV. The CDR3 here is CASSQGYTAGGRCYF. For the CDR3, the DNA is TGTGCCAGCAGCCAGGGATATACAGCGGGGGGTCGGTGTTACTTC.

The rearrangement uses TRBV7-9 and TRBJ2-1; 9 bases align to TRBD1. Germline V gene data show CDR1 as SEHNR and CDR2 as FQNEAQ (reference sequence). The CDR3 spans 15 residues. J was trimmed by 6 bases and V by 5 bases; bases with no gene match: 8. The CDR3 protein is CASSRTGVVPNEQFF. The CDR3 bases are TGTGCCAGCAGCCGGACAGGGGTCGTACCCAATGAGCAGTTCTTC.

The CDR3: CASSPGLAGRGGEQFF. In DNA, the CDR3 is TGTGCCAGCAGCCCCGGACTGGCGGGGCGGGGCGGCGAGCAGTTCTTC. This sequence joins TRBV11-2 and TRBJ2-1; tentatively, D is TRBD2 (6 bases). The V gene lost 5 bases and the J gene lost 10 bases, with 24 bases spanning the gap. The CDR3 totals 16 residues. Germline V gene lookup returns CDR1 SGHAT and CDR2 FQNNGV.

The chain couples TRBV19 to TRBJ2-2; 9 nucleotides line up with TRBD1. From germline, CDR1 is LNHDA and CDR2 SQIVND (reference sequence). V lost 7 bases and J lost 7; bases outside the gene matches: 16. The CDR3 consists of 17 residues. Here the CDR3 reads CASTPVGTGRPLGELFF. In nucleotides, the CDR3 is TGTGCCAGTACCCCAGTGGGGACAGGGAGACCCCTCGGGGAGCTGTTTTTT.

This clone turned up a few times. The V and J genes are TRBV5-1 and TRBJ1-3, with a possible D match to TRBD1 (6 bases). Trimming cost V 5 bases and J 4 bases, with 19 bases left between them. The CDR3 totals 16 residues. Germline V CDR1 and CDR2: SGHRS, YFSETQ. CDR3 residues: CASSNIQGMGGNTIYF. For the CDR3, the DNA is TGCGCCAGCAGTAATATCCAGGGGATGGGAGGAAACACCATATATTTT.